This record looks at one T cell receptor (beta chain) sequence and its context. What it recognizes is unknown. PCR involved 60 Vbeta and 13 Jbeta primers. The data were produced by immunoSEQ multiplex PCR, yet TCRdb's version contains in-frame clones alone and is incomplete. Of around 91,000 clones listed, 65% to 85% are singletons. These data belong to a study of cytomegalovirus exposure and HLA in healthy donors. The study's findings and limits: Productive status was seen about 87% or about 30% of the time for most TCR beta V segments in an earlier analysis. TCR association rates varied by HLA locus in a later analysis, with DRB1 highest and HLA-C lowest. Presence/absence comparisons presumed near-even sequencing depth among donors.

The germline gives CDR1 LGHNA, CDR2 YSLEER. The CDR3 loop spans 12 amino acids. Trimming pared 3 bases from V and 10 bases from J, leaving 10 bases between. The receptor was isolated from a man aged 18 to 29 in good health and CMV-seronegative. The chain recombines TRBV4-3 with TRBJ2-1, with a weak D call TRBD1 (6 bases). Material for sequencing was PBMCs. CDR3 DNA: TGCGCCAGCAGCCAGCCAGGACAGGAGCAGTTCTTC. Encoded protein: CASSQPGQEQFF.